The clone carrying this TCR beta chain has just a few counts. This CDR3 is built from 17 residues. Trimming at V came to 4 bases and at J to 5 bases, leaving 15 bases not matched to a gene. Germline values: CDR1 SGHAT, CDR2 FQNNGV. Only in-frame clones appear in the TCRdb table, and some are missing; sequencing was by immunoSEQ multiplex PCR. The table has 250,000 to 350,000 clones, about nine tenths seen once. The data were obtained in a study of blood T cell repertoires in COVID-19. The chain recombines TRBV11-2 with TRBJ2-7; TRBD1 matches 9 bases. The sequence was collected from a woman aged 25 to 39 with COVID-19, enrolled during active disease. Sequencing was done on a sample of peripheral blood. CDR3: CASSSYRGPIFPNEQYF. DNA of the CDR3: TGTGCCAGCAGCTCTTACAGGGGGCCAATATTCCCTAACGAGCAGTACTTC.